Listed here are 16 T cell receptor beta chains from one sample, sequenced in a study of T cells expressing NK-cell markers. TCRdb reprocessed the 5' RACE reads, with one entry per CDR3 protein and no DNA. This sample carries 140,000 or so distinct CDR3 sequences, with around 12% going to the ten biggest clones. The sample comprised blood T cells: a sorted CD56 or NKG2C T cell subset, CD4+ or CD8+ T cells, or bulk PBMC T cells (not recorded which). These receptors all come from a man younger than 30 in good health.

This chain uses TRBV24-1 with TRBJ2-3. The germline gives CDR1 KGHDR, CDR2 SFDVKD. This CDR3 comprises 15 residues. CDR3 sequence: CATSDFTPSRDTQYF.

The gene calls are TRBV7-3 and TRBJ2-1; the D call from TCRdb, TRBD2, cannot be confirmed without DNA. CDR1 is SGHTA, CDR2 FQGTGA, per germline. The CDR3 loop spans 17 amino acids. The CDR3 loop reads CASSLTGLAPLYNEQFF.

The chain uses TRBV5-6 and TRBJ2-3; TCRdb names TRBD1, which stays unverified in the absence of DNA. This CDR3 spans 15 amino acids. Germline assignment: CDR1 SGHDT and CDR2 YYEEEE. The CDR3 region is CASSPGQGAWDTQYF.

The chain carries TRBV6-5 and TRBJ2-6; TCRdb designates TRBD1, a call that cannot be tested without DNA. Germline V lookup: CDR1 MNHEY, CDR2 SVGAGI. The CDR3 loop spans 19 amino acids. This CDR3 reads CASSFRPGQTRSGANVLTF.

The chain combines TRBV3-1 with TRBJ2-1; TCRdb calls TRBD1, which cannot be checked without DNA. CDR3 length: 14 amino acids. Germline values: CDR1 LGHDT, CDR2 YNNKEL (reference sequence). This CDR3 is CASSQGITGGEQFF.

This chain joins TRBV27 and TRBJ2-3; TCRdb indicates TRBD2, and absent DNA this call remains unverified. The CDR3 runs 20 residues. The germline CDR1 and CDR2 sequences are MNHEY and SMNVEV (reference sequence). The CDR3 region is CASSLSSWGLLAGGTDTQYF.

This rearrangement joins TRBV29-1 to TRBJ2-7; as DNA is missing, the TRBD1 call by TCRdb cannot be tested. Germline-derived CDR1 and CDR2 are SQVTM and ANQGSEA. The CDR3 length is 11 residues. The CDR3 sequence: CSGMGGYEQYF.

The chain uses TRBV12-3 or TRBV12-4 and TRBJ2-2; the TCRdb D gene call, TRBD2, has no DNA to confirm it. This CDR3 spans 16 amino acids. CDR3 region: CASRGLAGGVTGELFF.

The chain couples TRBV29-1 to TRBJ2-7. The CDR3 consists of 12 residues. Germline V gene data show CDR1 as SQVTM and CDR2 as ANQGSEA. The CDR3 loop is CSVVLASYEQYF.

This chain uses TRBV11-2 with TRBJ1-3. The germline CDR1 and CDR2 sequences are SGHAT and FQNNGV. The CDR3 contains 16 residues. CDR3 amino acids: CASSPHSRSSGNTIYF.

V and J are TRBV2 and TRBJ2-1; TCRdb reports TRBD2, a call that lacks DNA to check it against. The CDR3 length is 14 residues. The germline CDR1 and CDR2 sequences are SNHLY and FYNNEI. The CDR3: CASSELAGGDEQFF.

The rearrangement uses TRBV5-1 and TRBJ2-1. This CDR3 spans 13 amino acids. Looked up from germline, CDR1 is SGHRS and CDR2 is YFSETQ. The CDR3 spells CASSWDSYNEQFF. The full variable domain, in which reference TRBV5-1 and TRBJ2-1 provide the parts outside the CDR3, is KAGVTQTPRYLIKTRGQQVTLSCSPISGHRSVSWYQQTPGQGLQFLFEYFSETQRNKGNFPGRFSGRQFSNSRSEMNVSTLELGDSALYLCASSWDSYNEQFFGPGTRLTVL.

This chain joins TRBV5-4 and TRBJ1-2; lacking DNA, the TRBD1 call made by TCRdb goes unchecked. The CDR3 runs 13 residues. Germline-derived CDR1 and CDR2 are SGHNT and YYREEE (reference sequence). The CDR3 spells CASTEGQGDGYTF.

The CDR3 spells CATVEGTNEQFF. This sequence joins TRBV12-3 or TRBV12-4 and TRBJ2-1; TCRdb calls TRBD1, which cannot be checked without DNA. The length of the CDR3 is 12 residues.

The V and J genes are TRBV12-3 or TRBV12-4 and TRBJ2-3; TCRdb indicates TRBD1, and absent DNA this call remains unverified. This CDR3 is built from 15 residues. This CDR3 reads CASRPKQGTTDTQYF.

The V call is TRBV12-3 or TRBV12-4, the J call TRBJ2-1; TCRdb designates TRBD1, a call that cannot be tested without DNA. The CDR3 is 18 amino acids. The CDR3 loop reads CASSFLRTHREQGNEQFF.